The 12 T cell receptor beta chains below come from one sample, sequenced in a study of T cell changes during pregnancy in multiple sclerosis. The protocol was immunoSEQ multiplex PCR, while the TCRdb copy is restricted to in-frame clones and leaves out a portion. The data contain tens of thousands of clones, more than 85% of them singletons. Sequenced here: CD4+ T cells from peripheral blood mononuclear cells, sampled in the third trimester of pregnancy. These receptors came from a female donor in good health, enrolled as a control in a pregnancy study.

V is TRBV28 and J is TRBJ2-4, with D perhaps matching TRBD2 (5 bases). V lost 6 bases and J lost 7, with 7 bases in between. This CDR3 region has 11 residues. CDR1 and CDR2 (germline): MDHEN, SYDVKM. The DNA for the CDR3 is TGTGCCAGCAGGGGGAGCAACATTCAGTACTTC. Protein: CASRGSNIQYF.

This clone was recorded only once. CDR3 residues: CASSELGVRVYEQYF. CDR3 DNA: TGTGCCAGCAGTGAATTGGGTGTCAGGGTATACGAGCAGTACTTC. This chain connects TRBV6-1 to TRBJ2-7, with D perhaps matching TRBD1 (5 bases). CDR1 is MNHNS, CDR2 SASEGT, per germline. The length of the CDR3 is 15 residues. Trimming removed 2 bases at V and 4 bases at J, with 15 bases between.

The V call is TRBV7-2, the J call TRBJ2-6; TRBD1 matches at 7 bases. Germline V gene data show CDR1 as SGHTA and CDR2 as FQGNSA. The CDR3 covers 15 residues. With V trimmed by 3 bases and J by 2 bases, 1 base remained unmatched. For the CDR3, the DNA is TGTGCCAGCAGCTTTCAGGGGGCTGGGGCCAACGTCCTGACTTTC. Protein sequence: CASSFQGAGANVLTF.

The chain couples TRBV5-1 to TRBJ2-5; TRBD2 aligns across 12 bases. Trimming removed 3 bases from V and 5 bases from J; junction bases left unmatched: 5. Germline V CDR1 and CDR2: SGHRS, YFSETQ. The CDR3 consists of 15 residues. In DNA, the CDR3 is TGCGCCAGCAGCTCTAGCGGGGGGGCCAGGGAGACCCAGTACTTC. Its translation is CASSSSGGARETQYF.

CDR3 in amino acids: CASGQSSGNTIYF. For the CDR3, the DNA is TGTGCCAGCGGACAGAGCTCTGGAAACACCATATATTTT. The J gene is TRBJ1-3, the V gene TRBV6-5; D might be TRBD1 (6 bases). The CDR3 loop spans 13 amino acids. Trimming left V 8 bases short and J 0 bases short, with 8 bases between. CDR1 and CDR2 (germline): MNHEY, SVGAGI.

The chain links TRBV28 to TRBJ2-7; TRBD2 aligns across 10 bases. Germline lookup yields CDR1 MDHEN and CDR2 SYDVKM. After removal of 3 bases from V and 0 bases from J, the junction contained 5 bases not matched to a gene. This CDR3 spans 16 amino acids. CDR3 region: CASSFILAGSSYEQYF. CDR3 nucleotide sequence: TGTGCCAGCAGTTTTATACTAGCGGGGAGCTCCTACGAGCAGTACTTC. Full variable domain (rest looked up from reference TRBV28 and TRBJ2-7): DVKVTQSSRYLVKRTGEKVFLECVQDMDHENMFWYRQDPGLGLRLIYFSYDVKMKEKGDIPEGYSVSREKKERFSLILESASTNQTSMYLCASSFILAGSSYEQYFGPGTRLTVT.

This chain links TRBV28 with TRBJ2-1; TRBD1 matches 10 bases. V gave up 5 bases and J gave up 14 bases; unmatched junction bases: 3. This CDR3 has 11 residues. Germline CDR1 and CDR2: MDHEN and SYDVKM. CDR3 bases: TGTGCCAGCAGTCTTGGACAGGGGGAGTTCTTC. Translating gives CASSLGQGEFF.

In this sample, this clone turned up a few times. The V call is TRBV4-1, the J call TRBJ2-7; D is perhaps TRBD1 (6 bases). Per the germline V gene, CDR1 is MGHRA and CDR2 is YSYEKL. V was pared by 4 bases and J by 3 bases, with 10 bases between. This CDR3 is built from 13 residues. The CDR3 region has the DNA TGCGCCAGCAGCCTTCAGACAGGCTACGAGCAGTACTTC. As protein: CASSLQTGYEQYF.

V gene TRBV5-6 combines with J gene TRBJ2-3; D is unresolved. The V end was cut by 1 base, the J end by 0 bases, with 9 bases between. The germline V gene encodes CDR1 SGHDT and CDR2 YYEEEE. CDR3 length: 15 residues. The CDR3 DNA follows: TGTGCCAGCAGCTTGATCAAGCGCAGCACAGATACGCAGTATTTT. This sequence encodes CASSLIKRSTDTQYF.

This clone was recorded a few times. Other DNA sequences in this specimen translate into the identical CDR3. This chain connects TRBV5-1 to TRBJ2-7; TRBD1 matches 9 bases. The germline CDR1 and CDR2 sequences are SGHRS and YFSETQ. With 4 bases clipped from V and 3 bases from J, the junction kept 5 bases outside the gene matches. CDR3 length: 14 amino acids. This chain's CDR3 is CASSPGQGRYEQYF. Here the CDR3 DNA reads TGCGCCAGCAGCCCGGGACAGGGCCGCTACGAGCAGTACTTC.

V usage is TRBV9 and J usage is TRBJ2-2; tentatively, D is TRBD2 (5 bases). This CDR3 region has 16 residues. The germline V and J ends were trimmed by 0 bases and 4 bases, with 13 bases remaining between them. The germline V gene has CDR1 SGDLS and CDR2 YYNGEE. CDR3 loop: CASSVVPAVSTGELFF. CDR3 nucleotide sequence: TGTGCCAGCAGCGTAGTACCAGCGGTGAGCACCGGGGAGCTGTTTTTT.

V and J are TRBV15 and TRBJ2-7; possible D gene TRBD1, 6 bases. The V gene lost 2 bases and the J gene lost 3 bases, with 14 bases spanning the gap. CDR3 size: 15 residues. Per the germline V gene, CDR1 is LNHNV and CDR2 is YYDKDF (reference sequence). CDR3 in amino acids: CATSRLRQVFYEQYF. In DNA form, the CDR3 reads TGTGCCACCAGCAGACTGAGACAGGTTTTCTACGAGCAGTACTTC.